This passage covers 5 T cell receptor beta chains from one sample sequenced in a study of beta chain features in type 1 diabetes. The sequenced template was cDNA made from the entire isolated RNA. This table comes from immunoSEQ multiplex PCR, and its TCRdb copy is limited to in-frame clones, with some not included. The sample consists of roughly 300,000 clones, roughly an eighth of them appearing once. No antigen has been assigned to these receptors. Findings and caveats of the study: Significant though moderate, a shortening of TCRB CDR3s appeared in all four CD4+ subsets of Type 1 diabetes patients.

Sequencing was performed on naive CD4+ T cells from blood. The origin of the receptors is a man under 40 with type 1 diabetes.

V is TRBV5-1 and J is TRBJ1-1; perhaps TRBD1 as D (6 bases). Germline lookup yields CDR1 SGHRS and CDR2 YFSETQ. The length of the CDR3 is 13 residues. Trimming pared 1 base from V and 12 bases from J, leaving 16 bases between. The CDR3 region has the DNA TGCGCCAGCAGCTTGAATGGGCAGGGGCCTTCTTTCTTT. This codes for CASSLNGQGPSFF.

This CDR3 is CAWTPGGINEQYF. The CDR3 region has the DNA TGTGCCTGGACCCCTGGGGGGATCAACGAGCAGTACTTC. The chain employs TRBV30 and TRBJ2-7; perhaps TRBD2 as D (6 bases). V lost 4 bases and J 5 bases, leaving 15 bases between the germline ends. CDR3 length: 13 residues. In germline, CDR1 is GTSNPN, CDR2 SVGIG (reference sequence).

This clone occurred a few times. This rearrangement joins TRBV27 to TRBJ2-3; D might be TRBD1 (7 bases). The CDR3 is 16 residues long. With 2 bases removed from V and 2 bases from J, the gap between germline ends came to 14 bases. Per germline, CDR1 MNHEY and CDR2 SMNVEV (reference sequence). The CDR3 here is CASSLRVRGATDTQYF. The DNA of the CDR3 is TGTGCCAGCAGTTTAAGGGTCAGGGGGGCCACAGATACGCAGTATTTT.

This clone appeared a few times. V usage is TRBV14 and J usage is TRBJ2-5; possible D gene TRBD1, 6 bases. V dropped 4 bases and J dropped 4 bases, with 16 bases sitting between them. CDR1 is SGHDN, CDR2 FVKESK, per germline. The CDR3 is made up of 15 amino acids. The CDR3 DNA follows: TGTGCCAGCAGCCCATACTTGGGGGCAGGAGAGACCCAGTACTTC. Its protein is CASSPYLGAGETQYF.

The chain uses TRBV5-1 and TRBJ2-5; 9 nucleotides line up with TRBD2. The germline gives CDR1 SGHRS, CDR2 YFSETQ. J lost 2 bases, V lost 0 bases, and 8 bases had no gene match. This CDR3 is built from 17 residues. The CDR3 reads CASSLESGLAGQETQYF. The CDR3 DNA sequence: TGCGCCAGCAGCTTGGAATCGGGTCTAGCGGGGCAAGAGACCCAGTACTTC.